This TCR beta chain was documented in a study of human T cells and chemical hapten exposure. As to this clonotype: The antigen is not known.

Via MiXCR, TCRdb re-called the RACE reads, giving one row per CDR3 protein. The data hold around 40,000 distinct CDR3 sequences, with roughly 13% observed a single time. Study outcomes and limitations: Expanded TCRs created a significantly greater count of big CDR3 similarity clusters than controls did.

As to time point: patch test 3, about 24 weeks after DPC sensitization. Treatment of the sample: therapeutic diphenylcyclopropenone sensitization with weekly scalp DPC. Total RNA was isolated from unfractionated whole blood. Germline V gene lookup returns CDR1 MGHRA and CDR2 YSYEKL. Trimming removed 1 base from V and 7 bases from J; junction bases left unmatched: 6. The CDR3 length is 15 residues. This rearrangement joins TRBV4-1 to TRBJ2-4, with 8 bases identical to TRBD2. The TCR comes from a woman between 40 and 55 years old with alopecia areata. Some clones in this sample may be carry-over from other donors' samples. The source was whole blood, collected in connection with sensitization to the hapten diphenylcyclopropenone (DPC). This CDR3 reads CASSQVNRGGNIQYF. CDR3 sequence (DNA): TGCGCCAGCAGCCAAGTCAACCGGGGGGGCAACATTCAGTACTTC.